This T cell receptor (beta chain) originates from a study of response to subunit inactivated influenza vaccine. Between the trimmed V and J ends, which lost 3 bases and 3 bases, there was a span of 10 bases. The CDR3 has 14 residues. Germline V gene sequence: CDR1 SGHTA, CDR2 FQGNSA. Study-wide results and caveats: After each seasonal influenza vaccination, few new T cells are recruited, the authors suggested.

Regarding this clonotype: The antigen remains undetermined.

TCRdb ran MiXCR on the RT-PCR reads and lists one entry per CDR3 protein. Here the sample spans just over 300,000 distinct CDR3 sequences, 20% to 25% being singletons. V usage is TRBV7-2 and J usage is TRBJ2-3; no firm D call. The sample here was PBMCs from blood, taken about 20 months after vaccination. The sequence was collected from a man between 50 and 69 years old who received an inactivated influenza vaccine. CDR3 loop: CASSFSRLTDTQYF. Written as DNA, the CDR3 is TGTGCCAGCAGCTTCAGCAGGTTGACAGATACGCAGTATTTT. Combining the CDR3 with reference TRBV7-2 and TRBJ2-3 gives the whole variable domain GAGVSQSPSNKVTEKGKDVELRCDPISGHTALYWYRQSLGQGLEFLIYFQGNSAPDKSGLPSDRFSAERTGGSVSTLTIQRTQQEDSAVYLCASSFSRLTDTQYFGPGTRLTVL.